The present entry profiles one T cell receptor beta chain with its context. The CDR3 is made up of 15 amino acids. J gave up 9 bases and V 2 bases, and 5 bases lay outside the gene matches. The V gene's germline CDR1 is SGDLS and CDR2 YYNGEE. The data belong to a study of cytomegalovirus exposure and HLA in healthy donors. PCR used 60 Vbeta primers and 13 Jbeta primers. TCRdb keeps only in-frame clones here, not all; method: immunoSEQ multiplex PCR. Here the sample spans 120,000 or so clones, more than 75% being singletons. The J gene is TRBJ2-1, the V gene TRBV9, with TRBD2 matching 13 bases. Sequenced: PBMCs. The TCR sequence derives from a man aged 40-49 years in good health and CMV-seronegative. The CDR3 coding sequence is TGTGCCAGCAGCGTCACTAGCGGGGGGGCCCGTGAGCAGTTCTTC. Residues: CASSVTSGGAREQFF.